Included here is one T cell receptor beta chain sequence, with context. The CDR3 contains 18 residues. Germline V gene lookup returns CDR1 SGHAT and CDR2 FQNNGV. Unmatched junction bases numbered 15, after V lost 3 bases and J lost 4 bases. The data were obtained in a study of blood T cell repertoires in COVID-19. This table comes from immunoSEQ multiplex PCR, and its TCRdb copy is limited to in-frame clones, with some not included. In the table there are 120,000 to 150,000 clones, roughly four fifths of which are singletons. The specimen was peripheral blood. The TCR originated in an elderly woman with acute or convalescent COVID-19. The chain links TRBV11-2 to TRBJ2-3; TRBD1 matches 8 bases. Here the CDR3 reads CASSFWGRHTGGADTQYF. The CDR3 bases are TGTGCCAGCAGCTTTTGGGGGCGTCATACAGGGGGTGCAGATACGCAGTATTTT. Complete variable domain (other parts from reference TRBV11-2 and TRBJ2-3): EAGVAQSPRYKIIEKRQSVAFWCNPISGHATLYWYQQILGQGPKLLIQFQNNGVVDDSQLPKDRFSAERLKGVDSTLKIQPAKLEDSAVYLCASSFWGRHTGGADTQYFGPGTRLTVL.